The subject of this entry is one TCR beta chain. No antigen is known for it. The data stem from a study of shared clonotypes between healthy human individuals. Terminally differentiated effector memory CD45RA+ cells were excluded by CCR7 positive selection of CD45RO-negative cells. Study conclusions and caveats: Donors were few, which limited the genetic and exposure-history diversity represented.

V was pared by 6 bases and J by 5 bases, with 8 bases between. CDR1 is SGHAT, CDR2 FQNNGV, per germline. There are 11 residues in the CDR3. Each replicate PCR on the sorted subsets used approximately 200 ng DNA (around 30,000 T cell genomes). Using immunoSEQ multiplex PCR, the repertoire was profiled, and TCRdb retains in-frame clones only, with some absent. Among about 580,000 clones, roughly 98% were seen once, and the ten largest hold roughly 0.29%. The chain has TRBV11-2 and TRBJ2-7; D gene ambiguous. This clonotype was sampled from a man aged 25 to 40 in good health. Sample: naive CD8+ T cells sorted from blood. The CDR3: CASSAAHEQYF. The CDR3 DNA sequence: TGTGCCAGCAGTGCAGCCCACGAGCAGTACTTC.